One sample yielded the 30 T cell receptor beta chains listed below, sequenced in a study of blood T cell repertoires in COVID-19. Only in-frame clones appear in the TCRdb table, and some are missing; sequencing was by immunoSEQ multiplex PCR. The sample holds roughly 360,000 clones, roughly four fifths seen once. The sequenced sample was PBMCs or T cells enriched from blood (not recorded which). Receptor source: a woman between 45 and 60 years old who had recovered from COVID-19.

This rearrangement joins TRBV7-2 to TRBJ2-3, with 9 bases aligning to TRBD2. This CDR3 is 15 amino acids long. CDR1 and CDR2 (germline): SGHTA, FQGNSA. J gave up 4 bases and V 5 bases, and 7 bases lay outside the gene matches. CDR3 DNA sequence: TGTGCCAGCAGCCGCGGGAGGGCTACGTCAGATACGCAGTATTTT. Encoded protein: CASSRGRATSDTQYF.

The chain joins TRBV3-1 (or the pseudogene TRBV3-2) to TRBJ1-3; maybe TRBD1 (5 bases). The CDR3 runs 18 residues. Trimming removed 2 bases from V and 3 bases from J, with 20 bases in between. Germline CDR1 is LGHDT and CDR2 is YNNKEL (reference sequence). The chain's CDR3 is CASSQTRAAGSGGNTIYF. The DNA for the CDR3 is TGTGCCAGCAGCCAAACGCGAGCCGCAGGGTCGGGTGGAAACACCATATATTTT.

This sequence joins TRBV9 and TRBJ2-7; no firm D call. V shed 4 bases and J shed 6 bases, with 20 bases lying between them. CDR1 SGDLS and CDR2 YYNGEE come from the germline V gene. The CDR3 loop spans 15 amino acids. The CDR3 reads CASSPTNERFPEQYF. The CDR3 DNA reads TGTGCCAGCAGCCCAACCAACGAGAGATTCCCCGAGCAGTACTTC.

The J gene is TRBJ2-7, the V gene TRBV18, with 14 bases that match TRBD2. The CDR3 length is 18 residues. After removal of 1 base from V and 6 bases from J, the junction contained 11 bases not matched to a gene. The germline V gene encodes CDR1 KGHSH and CDR2 LQKENI. The CDR3 DNA reads TGTGCCAGCTCACCACACCCGGGACTAGCGGGGGTGGTCGGCGAGCAGTACTTC. It yields the protein CASSPHPGLAGVVGEQYF.

V gene TRBV5-1 combines with J gene TRBJ2-5; 9 nucleotides agree with TRBD2. Trimming at V came to 3 bases and at J to 5 bases, leaving 5 bases not matched to a gene. This CDR3 is 14 amino acids long. Per the germline V gene, CDR1 is SGHRS and CDR2 is YFSETQ. Written as DNA, the CDR3 is TGCGCCAGCAGCTCGGGACTAGCAGGGGAGACCCAGTACTTC. Encoded protein: CASSSGLAGETQYF.

The chain carries TRBV9 and TRBJ2-7, with a tentative D call TRBD1 (5 bases). The CDR3 spans 13 residues. Germline CDR1 is SGDLS and CDR2 is YYNGEE. V lost 4 bases and J lost 7, with 15 bases in between. As DNA, the CDR3 is TGTGCCAGCAGCCCGGATGGGGCGAGGGAGCAGTACTTC. Protein sequence: CASSPDGAREQYF. Looking up the rest from reference TRBV9 and TRBJ2-7 gives the full variable domain: DSGVTQTPKHLITATGQRVTLRCSPRSGDLSVYWYQQSLDQGLQFLIQYYNGEERAKGNILERFSAQQFPDLHSELNLSSLELGDSALYFCASSPDGAREQYFGPGTRLTVT.

The chain joins TRBV12-3 or TRBV12-4 to TRBJ1-2; D may be TRBD1 (6 bases). The V end lost 3 bases, the J end lost 8 bases, and 10 bases lay between the germline ends. The CDR3 runs 12 residues. The CDR3 DNA sequence: TGTGCCAGCAGTTTCGATAGGGGGGGCTACACCTTC. It specifies CASSFDRGGYTF.

The CDR3 here is CASSSWDRDNEAFF. In DNA, the CDR3 is TGTGCCAGCAGCTCCTGGGACAGAGATAATGAAGCTTTCTTT. The chain recombines TRBV5-4 with TRBJ1-1, with 7 bases lining up with TRBD1. V dropped 3 bases and J dropped 7; count of bases not matched to a gene: 9. CDR1 SGHNT and CDR2 YYREEE come from the germline V gene (reference sequence). CDR3 length equals 14 residues.

The chain couples TRBV9 to TRBJ2-3, with 15 bases identical to TRBD2. J lost 7 bases, V lost 2 bases, and 2 bases had no gene match. Germline loops: CDR1 SGDLS, CDR2 YYNGEE. This CDR3 has 15 residues. The CDR3 DNA is TGTGCCAGCAGCGTCGGGACTAGCGGGGGGAATACGCAGTATTTT. It specifies CASSVGTSGGNTQYF.

J is TRBJ2-1 and V is TRBV7-9; D is uncertain. Germline CDR1 is SEHNR and CDR2 is FQNEAQ (reference sequence). This CDR3 comprises 17 residues. V dropped 5 bases and J dropped 3 bases, with 20 bases sitting between them. In DNA form, the CDR3 reads TGTGCCAGCAGCCCCCCTCTTGGAGACTCACACTACAATGAGCAGTTCTTC. Protein sequence: CASSPPLGDSHYNEQFF.

The rearrangement joins TRBV4-1 to TRBJ2-6, with TRBD2 as a possible D gene (5 bases). V was clipped by 2 bases and J by 4 bases, with 15 bases between them. This CDR3 contains 17 residues. The germline V gene encodes CDR1 MGHRA and CDR2 YSYEKL. The CDR3 loop is CASSQIQGLFGANVLTF. Written as DNA, the CDR3 is TGCGCCAGCAGCCAAATCCAAGGACTGTTCGGGGCCAACGTCCTGACTTTC.

The CDR3 region has the DNA TGTGCCAGCTCACCTTCAGGGGGACAGCGGTCTGGAAACACCATATATTTT. Its protein product is CASSPSGGQRSGNTIYF. This chain uses TRBV18 with TRBJ1-3; 7 nucleotides match TRBD1. This CDR3 is 17 amino acids long. V lost 3 bases to trimming and J lost 1 base; unmatched junction nucleotides: 9. The germline gives CDR1 KGHSH, CDR2 LQKENI.

This rearrangement joins TRBV4-1 to TRBJ2-5; TRBD2 matches at 14 bases. V gave up 1 base and J gave up 5 bases; unmatched junction bases: 6. The CDR3 runs to 17 residues. The germline gives CDR1 MGHRA, CDR2 YSYEKL. The CDR3 DNA is TGCGCCAGCAGCCAAGGACTAGCGGGGGGGCTAGGGGAGACCCAGTACTTC. Amino acids: CASSQGLAGGLGETQYF.

The chain carries TRBV29-1 and TRBJ2-7; 9 nucleotides match TRBD1. With 6 bases clipped from V and 7 bases from J, the junction kept 10 bases outside the gene matches. CDR1 is SQVTM and CDR2 is ANQGSEA in the germline V gene. The CDR3 has 13 residues. CDR3 sequence reads: CSVRRTGAREQYF. The DNA of the CDR3 is TGCAGCGTCCGGAGGACAGGGGCGAGGGAGCAGTACTTC.

The chain combines TRBV2 with TRBJ2-7, with 10 bases aligning to TRBD2. CDR3 length: 14 residues. Germline V gives CDR1 SNHLY, CDR2 FYNNEI. Unmatched junction bases numbered 9, after V lost 10 bases and J lost 3 bases. The CDR3 bases are TGTGCCACCTTACGGACTAGCGGCAGCTACGAGCAGTACTTC. It encodes CATLRTSGSYEQYF.

This rearrangement joins TRBV5-1 to TRBJ1-3; D unresolved. The CDR3 extends over 13 amino acids. V lost 3 bases and J 8 bases, leaving 12 bases between the germline ends. The V gene's germline CDR1 is SGHRS and CDR2 YFSETQ. The chain's CDR3 is CASSSDGGYTIYF. In DNA form, the CDR3 reads TGCGCCAGCAGCTCGGACGGAGGGTACACCATATATTTT.

Only one count was recorded for this clone. The sample carries other DNA sequences with the same CDR3. The genes are TRBV7-2 and TRBJ1-2, with 7 bases fitting TRBD1. The V and J ends lost 5 bases and 8 bases, in that order; junction bases with no gene match: 8. The CDR3 covers 13 residues. Germline V gene data show CDR1 as SGHTA and CDR2 as FQGNSA. The CDR3 region has the DNA TGTGCCAGCAGCACAGACAGGGCGGGCGGCTACACCTTC. It yields the protein CASSTDRAGGYTF.

The V call is TRBV3-1 (or the pseudogene TRBV3-2), the J call TRBJ2-1, with D unclear. CDR3 length equals 13 residues. Trimming removed 2 bases from V and 5 bases from J, with 7 bases in between. Germline-derived CDR1 and CDR2 are LGHDT and YNNKEL (reference sequence). CDR3 protein: CASSQKRDNEQFF. CDR3 coding DNA: TGTGCCAGCAGCCAAAAACGCGACAATGAGCAGTTCTTC.

The chain recombines TRBV5-6 with TRBJ2-7; D might be TRBD1 (6 bases). V lost 6 bases and J lost 1, with 14 bases in between. The germline V gene encodes CDR1 SGHDT and CDR2 YYEEEE. The CDR3 is 14 amino acids. In DNA, the CDR3 is TGTGCCAGCACCAATCAAGGGGGATCCTACGAGCAGTACTTC. As protein: CASTNQGGSYEQYF.

The chain uses TRBV5-1 and TRBJ2-3; maybe TRBD1 (5 bases). This CDR3 region has 16 residues. CDR1 SGHRS and CDR2 YFSETQ come from the germline V gene. The V gene lost 0 bases and the J gene lost 0 bases, with 11 bases spanning the gap. The CDR3: CASSLGVDISTDTQYF. For the CDR3, the DNA is TGCGCCAGCAGCTTGGGGGTGGACATTAGCACAGATACGCAGTATTTT. Together with reference TRBV5-1 and TRBJ2-3, the CDR3 gives the full variable domain: KAGVTQTPRYLIKTRGQQVTLSCSPISGHRSVSWYQQTPGQGLQFLFEYFSETQRNKGNFPGRFSGRQFSNSRSEMNVSTLELGDSALYLCASSLGVDISTDTQYFGPGTRLTVL.

This chain connects TRBV27 to TRBJ1-2, with 9 bases fitting TRBD1. V lost 5 bases to trimming and J lost 5 bases; unmatched junction nucleotides: 12. Germline lookup yields CDR1 MNHEY and CDR2 SMNVEV (reference sequence). The CDR3 is 16 residues long. The CDR3 sequence is CASSPRGQGVEYGYTF. The CDR3 DNA sequence: TGTGCCAGCAGTCCACGGGGACAGGGAGTAGAGTATGGCTACACCTTC.

The chain couples TRBV27 to TRBJ2-3; D may be TRBD1 (6 bases). Deletions cut 7 bases from V and 4 bases from J, with 18 bases between. There are 15 residues in the CDR3. The germline V gene encodes CDR1 MNHEY and CDR2 SMNVEV (reference sequence). In DNA, the CDR3 is TGTGCCAGCACAATTACAGGGTTGGCGGCAGATACGCAGTATTTT. It is translated as CASTITGLAADTQYF.

The V call is TRBV7-8, the J call TRBJ2-2, with TRBD1 matching over 7 bases. After removal of 4 bases from V and 0 bases from J, the junction contained 2 bases not matched to a gene. Germline values: CDR1 SGHVS, CDR2 FQNEAQ. CDR3 length: 15 amino acids. CDR3 nucleotide sequence: TGTGCCAGCAGCTCGACAGGGTCGAACACCGGGGAGCTGTTTTTT. This gives the protein CASSSTGSNTGELFF.

This chain uses TRBV10-3 with TRBJ1-5, with D possibly TRBD1 on 5 matching bases. V lost 2 bases to trimming and J lost 6 bases, with 14 bases between them. Germline CDR1 ENHRY, CDR2 SYGVKD. The CDR3 runs 15 residues. The CDR3 DNA is TGTGCCATCAGTGAGCATGTCGGGGGGTCTCAGCCCCAGCATTTT. Translation gives CAISEHVGGSQPQHF.

This clone was seen once. The J gene is TRBJ2-7, the V gene TRBV27; the match to TRBD2 covers 11 bases. CDR1 is MNHEY, CDR2 SMNVEV, per germline (reference sequence). This CDR3 is 16 amino acids long. Trimming cost V 3 bases and J 5 bases; bases outside gene matches: 9. CDR3 in amino acids: CASSFLLAGGPDEQYF. CDR3 coding DNA: TGTGCCAGCAGTTTCCTCCTAGCGGGGGGCCCGGACGAGCAGTACTTC.

This clone has a single count. The chain recombines TRBV15 with TRBJ2-7; TRBD2 agrees at 7 bases. CDR3 size: 15 residues. The germline V gene encodes CDR1 LNHNV and CDR2 YYDKDF (reference sequence). V lost 3 bases to trimming and J lost 4 bases; unmatched junction nucleotides: 9. The CDR3: CATSRGGEHRYEQYF. The CDR3 nucleotides are TGTGCCACCAGCAGGGGGGGGGAGCACAGATACGAGCAGTACTTC.

The chain combines TRBV28 with TRBJ2-5; 9 nucleotides line up with TRBD1. After removal of 5 bases from V and 4 bases from J, the junction contained 5 bases not matched to a gene. The CDR3 is 14 amino acids. Germline CDR1 is MDHEN and CDR2 is SYDVKM. CDR3 DNA sequence: TGTGCCAGCAGTCCGGAGGGACAGGGAGAGACCCAGTACTTC. It translates to CASSPEGQGETQYF.

In this sample, this clone turned up once. CDR3 in amino acids: CASSQQQTGYTEAFF. The DNA of the CDR3 is TGCGCCAGCAGCCAGCAACAAACAGGGTACACTGAAGCTTTCTTT. The rearrangement uses TRBV4-1 and TRBJ1-1; the D gene is possibly TRBD1 (6 bases). Germline loops: CDR1 MGHRA, CDR2 YSYEKL. CDR3 length: 15 residues. V lost 3 bases, J lost 3 bases, and 14 bases lay in between.

The rearrangement joins TRBV19 to TRBJ2-2; 10 bases align to TRBD2. Germline V gene sequence: CDR1 LNHDA, CDR2 SQIVND (reference sequence). The CDR3 length is 18 residues. Trimming cost V 1 base and J 2 bases; bases outside gene matches: 7. CDR3 loop: CASSIAAGGLGNTGELFF. The DNA of the CDR3 is TGTGCCAGTAGTATAGCAGCGGGGGGGCTAGGTAACACCGGGGAGCTGTTTTTT.

This clone came up a few times. The genes are TRBV27 and TRBJ1-5; 9 positions agree with TRBD1. This CDR3 spans 15 amino acids. CDR1 is MNHEY and CDR2 is SMNVEV in the germline V gene (reference sequence). J was trimmed by 5 bases and V by 6 bases; bases with no gene match: 8. This CDR3 reads CASRRTGGAYQPQHF. CDR3 nucleotide sequence: TGTGCCAGCAGGAGAACAGGGGGCGCCTATCAGCCCCAGCATTTT.